A single sample gave rise to the 15 T cell receptor beta chains below, sequenced in a study of T cells in Graves' hyperthyroidism and ophthalmopathy. Regions amplified from RNA transcripts were the TCR beta CDR3 regions. Initially, a first-round RT-PCR of the TCR CDR3 employed the HTBI primer set. Each CDR3 protein gets one entry after TCRdb re-called the multiplex PCR reads with MiXCR. This table has hundreds of thousands of distinct CDR3 sequences, about 45% appearing once. The material sequenced was peripheral blood or thyroid tissue (not recorded which). These receptors were obtained from an adult man with Graves' disease, either hyperthyroidism or ophthalmopathy (not recorded which).

This clonotype was seen a few times. This rearrangement joins TRBV10-3 to TRBJ2-7; 13 nucleotides line up with TRBD2. The CDR3 totals 22 residues. Germline values: CDR1 ENHRY, CDR2 SYGVKD. J was trimmed by 1 base and V by 7 bases; bases with no gene match: 25. The CDR3 is CAIMGHQMGELAGGPSSYEQYF. CDR3 sequence (DNA): TGTGCCATCATGGGGCACCAGATGGGAGAACTAGCGGGAGGGCCTTCATCCTACGAGCAGTACTTC.

Comments on this clonotype: Just one base apart from a much larger clone, this may be a read error. The chain carries TRBV25-1 and TRBJ1-6; D possibly corresponds to TRBD1 (6 bases). The length of the CDR3 is 14 residues. Per the germline V gene, CDR1 is MGHDK and CDR2 is SYGVNS. CDR3 amino acids: CASSSQGYSSPLHF. The DNA of the CDR3 is TGTGCCAGCAGCTCACAGGGCTATAGTTCACCCCTCCACTTT.

This rearrangement joins TRBV29-1 to TRBJ1-1, with D perhaps TRBD1 (6 bases). V was cut by 5 bases and J by 1 base, with 17 bases left in between. Germline V gene sequence: CDR1 SQVTM, CDR2 ANQGSEA. This CDR3 is built from 15 residues. DNA of the CDR3: TGCAGCGTTAACCGGGACACAAGGAAGAACACTGAAGCTTTCTTT. Its protein product is CSVNRDTRKNTEAFF. The full variable domain, in which reference TRBV29-1 and TRBJ1-1 provide the parts outside the CDR3, is SAVISQKPSRDICQRGTSLTIQCQVDSQVTMMFWYRQQPGQSLTLIATANQGSEATYESGFVIDKFPISRPNLTFSTLTVSNMSPEDSSIYLCSVNRDTRKNTEAFFGQGTRLTVV.

V is TRBV7-2 and J is TRBJ1-4; 9 nucleotides align to TRBD1. The germline V gene has CDR1 SGHTA and CDR2 FQGNSA. The CDR3 has 16 amino acids. V was pared by 1 base and J by 6 bases, with 6 bases of the junction left unmatched. The CDR3 region is CASSLVVGDRDEKLFF. The CDR3 DNA reads as TGTGCCAGCAGCTTAGTGGTTGGGGACAGGGATGAAAAACTGTTTTTT.

This clonotype showed up just a few times. This rearrangement joins TRBV9 to TRBJ1-3, with D uncertain. Looked up from germline, CDR1 is SGDLS and CDR2 is YYNGEE. The CDR3 runs 14 residues. V lost 0 bases and J 2 bases, leaving 6 bases between the germline ends. CDR3 loop: CASSVGTTGNTIYF. CDR3 in DNA: TGTGCCAGCAGCGTAGGTACAACTGGAAACACCATATATTTT.

A note on this clonotype: Its ends do not fully match the called genes, so a read error is possible. The rearrangement uses TRBV20-1 and TRBJ2-2; D not resolved. The germline gives CDR1 DFQATT, CDR2 SNEGSKA (reference sequence). The CDR3 loop spans 10 amino acids. CDR3 bases: TGCACTGCTTCCGACGGGGAGCTGTTTTTT. Translated, it gives CTASDGELFF.

This clonotype was recorded many times. The chain has TRBV19 and TRBJ2-6; D is undetermined. Per the germline V gene, CDR1 is LNHDA and CDR2 is SQIVND (reference sequence). Trimming cost V 7 bases and J 2 bases, with 15 bases left between them. The CDR3 contains 16 residues. Here the CDR3 reads CASTPSVGTGANVLTF. The CDR3 nucleotides are TGTGCCAGTACCCCTTCAGTGGGTACTGGGGCCAACGTCCTGACTTTC.

The chain links TRBV20-1 to TRBJ2-5; 8 positions match TRBD2. Germline trimming cut 4 bases from V and 8 bases from J; bases unmatched to any gene: 9. This CDR3 is 13 amino acids long. The germline CDR1 and CDR2 sequences are DFQATT and SNEGSKA (reference sequence). CDR3 amino acids: CSAKGNGGGTQYF. CDR3 DNA: TGCAGTGCTAAAGGGAACGGGGGGGGAACCCAGTACTTC.

This clonotype was counted many times. The genes are TRBV7-8 and TRBJ2-5; the D is unclear. V shed 4 bases and J shed 9 bases, with 12 bases lying between them. CDR1 is SGHVS and CDR2 is FQNEAQ in the germline V gene. CDR3 length: 12 residues. The CDR3 loop reads CASSSSVVAQYF. The CDR3, as DNA: TGTGCCAGCAGCTCAAGTGTGGTGGCCCAGTACTTC.

This clonotype occurred a few times. The chain joins TRBV20-1 to TRBJ2-7, with 7 bases fitting TRBD1. The CDR3 loop spans 14 amino acids. In germline, CDR1 is DFQATT, CDR2 SNEGSKA (reference sequence). The V and J ends lost 3 bases and 3 bases, in that order; junction bases with no gene match: 8. The CDR3 spells CSARGAGTVYEQYF. CDR3 coding DNA: TGCAGTGCTAGGGGAGCCGGGACAGTCTACGAGCAGTACTTC.

The J gene is TRBJ2-5, the V gene TRBV19; possible D gene TRBD2, 6 bases. This CDR3 region has 15 residues. The germline V gene encodes CDR1 LNHDA and CDR2 SQIVND (reference sequence). The V end lost 5 bases, the J end lost 5 bases, and 18 bases lay between the germline ends. This chain's CDR3 is CASSSGVDGGETQYF. CDR3 coding DNA: TGTGCCAGTAGTTCGGGTGTCGACGGGGGTGAGACCCAGTACTTC.

Regarding this clonotype: A much larger clone lies a single base off, so this may be a read error. CDR3 DNA sequence: TGTGCCATCAGTGAAGGGCGGGAAGGAACCGGGAAGCTGTTTTTT. The encoded protein is CAISEGREGTGKLFF. The chain combines TRBV10-3 with TRBJ2-2; the D gene is possibly TRBD2 (6 bases). Germline values: CDR1 ENHRY, CDR2 SYGVKD. The CDR3 covers 15 residues.

Of note for this clonotype: One junction end disagrees with the germline gene, perhaps due to a read error. V is TRBV2 and J is TRBJ2-7, with a weak D call TRBD1 (6 bases). The CDR3 consists of 13 residues. Germline V gene data show CDR1 as SNHLY and CDR2 as FYNNEI. CDR3 DNA: TGTGCCAGCAGTTTTGGACAGACATACGAGCGGTACTTC. This encodes CASSFGQTYERYF.

This clonotype was observed a handful of times. The CDR3 sequence is CAISSPGAETQYF. CDR3 nucleotides: TGTGCCATCAGTTCTCCCGGGGCCGAGACCCAGTACTTC. The genes are TRBV10-3 and TRBJ2-5; TRBD1 or TRBD2 may be the D gene (5 bases each). Germline V gene sequence: CDR1 ENHRY, CDR2 SYGVKD. This CDR3 is 13 amino acids long. The V and J ends lost 5 bases and 5 bases respectively, with 12 bases between them.

This clonotype occurred a few times. The chain is built from TRBV20-1 and TRBJ1-1; possibly TRBD1 for D (5 bases). V lost 5 bases, J lost 2 bases, and 9 bases lay in between. The CDR3 contains 12 residues. Germline-derived CDR1 and CDR2 are DFQATT and SNEGSKA (reference sequence). The chain's CDR3 is CSADSLNTEAFF. CDR3 coding DNA: TGCAGTGCTGACAGCCTAAACACTGAAGCTTTCTTT.